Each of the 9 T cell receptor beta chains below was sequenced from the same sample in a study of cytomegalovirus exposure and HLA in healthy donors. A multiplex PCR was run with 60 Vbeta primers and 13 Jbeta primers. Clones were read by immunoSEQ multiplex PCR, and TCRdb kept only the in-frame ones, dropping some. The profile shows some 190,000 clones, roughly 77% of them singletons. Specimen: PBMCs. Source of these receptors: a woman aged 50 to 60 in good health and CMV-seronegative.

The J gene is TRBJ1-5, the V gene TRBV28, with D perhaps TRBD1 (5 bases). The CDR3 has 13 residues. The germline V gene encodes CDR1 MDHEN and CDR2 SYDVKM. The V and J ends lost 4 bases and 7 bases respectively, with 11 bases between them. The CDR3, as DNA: TGTGCCAGCAGTTCCTACAGGTACCAGCCCCAGCATTTT. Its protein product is CASSSYRYQPQHF.

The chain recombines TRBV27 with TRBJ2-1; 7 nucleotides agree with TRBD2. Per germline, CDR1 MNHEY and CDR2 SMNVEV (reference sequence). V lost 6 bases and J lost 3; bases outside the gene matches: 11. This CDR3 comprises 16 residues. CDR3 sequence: CASRPNPGGVYNEQFF. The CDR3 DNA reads TGTGCCAGCAGGCCGAACCCGGGAGGCGTCTACAATGAGCAGTTCTTC.

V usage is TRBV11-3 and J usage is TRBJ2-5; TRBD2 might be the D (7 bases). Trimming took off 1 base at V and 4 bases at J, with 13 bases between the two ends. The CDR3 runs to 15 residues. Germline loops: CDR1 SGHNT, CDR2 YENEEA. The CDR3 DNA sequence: TGTGCCAGCAGCTTAGGGTGGGGGGGCAGAGAGACCCAGTACTTC. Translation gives CASSLGWGGRETQYF.

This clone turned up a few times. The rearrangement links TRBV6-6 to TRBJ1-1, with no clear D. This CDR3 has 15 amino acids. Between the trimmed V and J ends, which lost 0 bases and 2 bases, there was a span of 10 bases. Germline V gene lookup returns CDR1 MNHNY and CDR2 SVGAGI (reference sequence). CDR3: CASSYSPEVNTEAFF. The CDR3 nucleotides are TGTGCCAGCAGTTACTCCCCGGAGGTCAACACTGAAGCTTTCTTT.

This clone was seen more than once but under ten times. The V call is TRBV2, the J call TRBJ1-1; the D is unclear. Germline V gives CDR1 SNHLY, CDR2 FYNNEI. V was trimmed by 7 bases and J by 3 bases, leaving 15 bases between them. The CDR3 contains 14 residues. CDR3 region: CASKQWAWDTEAFF. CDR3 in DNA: TGTGCCAGCAAGCAGTGGGCCTGGGACACTGAAGCTTTCTTT.

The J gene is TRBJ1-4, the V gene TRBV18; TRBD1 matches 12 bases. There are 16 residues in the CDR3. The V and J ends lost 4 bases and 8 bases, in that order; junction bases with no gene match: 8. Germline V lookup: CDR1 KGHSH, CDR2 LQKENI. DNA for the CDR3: TGTGCCAGCTCACTTTCAACCGGGACAGGGGGCGAAAAACTGTTTTTT. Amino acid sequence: CASSLSTGTGGEKLFF.

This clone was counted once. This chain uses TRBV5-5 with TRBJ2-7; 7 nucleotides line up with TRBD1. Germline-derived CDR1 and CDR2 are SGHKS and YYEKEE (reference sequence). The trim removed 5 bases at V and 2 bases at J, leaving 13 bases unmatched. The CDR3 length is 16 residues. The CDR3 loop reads CASRLSTGNVAYEQYF. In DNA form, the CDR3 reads TGTGCCAGCAGACTGTCGACAGGGAATGTCGCCTACGAGCAGTACTTC.

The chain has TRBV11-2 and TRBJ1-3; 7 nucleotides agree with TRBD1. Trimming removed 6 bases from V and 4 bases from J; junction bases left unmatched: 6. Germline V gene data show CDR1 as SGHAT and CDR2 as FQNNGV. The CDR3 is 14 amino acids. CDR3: CASRKQGSGNTIYF. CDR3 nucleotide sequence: TGTGCCAGCAGGAAACAGGGGTCAGGAAACACCATATATTTT.

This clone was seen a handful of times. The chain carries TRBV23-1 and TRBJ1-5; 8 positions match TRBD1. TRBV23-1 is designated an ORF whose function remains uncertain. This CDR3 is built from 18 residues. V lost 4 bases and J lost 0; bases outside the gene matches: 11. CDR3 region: CASSLDRDRRYSNQPQHF. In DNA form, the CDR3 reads TGCGCCAGCAGTCTGGACCGGGACAGGCGTTATAGCAATCAGCCCCAGCATTTT.